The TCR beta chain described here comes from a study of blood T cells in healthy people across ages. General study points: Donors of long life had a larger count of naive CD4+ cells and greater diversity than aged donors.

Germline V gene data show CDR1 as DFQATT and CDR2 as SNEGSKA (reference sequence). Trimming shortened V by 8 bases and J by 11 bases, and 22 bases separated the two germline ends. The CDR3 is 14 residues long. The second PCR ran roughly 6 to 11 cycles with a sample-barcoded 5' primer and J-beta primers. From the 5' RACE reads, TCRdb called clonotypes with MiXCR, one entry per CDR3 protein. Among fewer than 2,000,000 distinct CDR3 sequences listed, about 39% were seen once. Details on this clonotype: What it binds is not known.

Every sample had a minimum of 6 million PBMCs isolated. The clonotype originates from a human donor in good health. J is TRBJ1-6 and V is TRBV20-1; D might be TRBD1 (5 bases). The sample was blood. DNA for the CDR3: TGCAGTTCCAGTCCAGGGAGTACGAATCCACCCCTCCACTTT. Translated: CSSSPGSTNPPLHF.